One and the same sample provided the 10 T cell receptor beta chains below, sequenced in a study of T cells in Graves' hyperthyroidism and ophthalmopathy (dated by TCRdb to the late 2010s). The method was multiplex PCR. The sequencer was an Illumina HiSeq 2000. TCR beta CDR3 regions were amplified from RNA transcripts. The TCR CDR3 was subjected to a first round of RT-PCR using the HTBI primer set and the Qiagen OneStep RT-PCR kit. The public sequencing data were trimmed at Q25 with fastp and processed into clonotypes with MiXCR by TCRdb, which kept only in-frame beta chains. Each entry merges the rows of one CDR3 protein and shows their most common DNA and genes. A total of about 350,000 distinct CDR3 sequences appear in this sample, 15% to 20% of them only once. The leading ten clones occupy 15% to 18% of the sample. The material sequenced was blood. The receptors shown here come from a woman aged 40 to 50 with Graves' ophthalmopathy.

This clonotype was observed at least ten times. The V call is TRBV20-1, the J call TRBJ2-7, with 14 bases lining up with TRBD2. CDR3 length: 15 amino acids. Germline CDR1 DFQATT, CDR2 SNEGSKA (reference sequence). Germline trimming cut 0 bases from V and 7 bases from J; bases unmatched to any gene: 5. The CDR3 bases are TGCAGTGCTAGAGATATGACTAGCGGGAGGGGGGAGCAGTACTTC. Its translation: CSARDMTSGRGEQYF.

This clonotype was detected ten times or more. The chain combines TRBV30 with TRBJ1-2; D remains ambiguous. Looked up from germline, CDR1 is GTSNPN and CDR2 is SVGIG (reference sequence). V dropped 3 bases and J dropped 2 bases, with 10 bases sitting between them. The CDR3 sequence is 13 residues long. CDR3 residues: CAWRRTTNYGYTF. For the CDR3, the DNA is TGTGCCTGGAGACGGACGACGAACTATGGCTACACCTTC.

In this sample, this clonotype turned up many times. The gene calls are TRBV10-2 and TRBJ2-5; 12 bases fit TRBD2. The junction had 13 bases not matched to a gene; V was cut back by 6 bases and J by 5 bases. This CDR3 is 17 amino acids long. Germline V lookup: CDR1 WSHSY, CDR2 SAAADI. In nucleotides, the CDR3 is TGCGCCAGCAGGGGCTCTAGCGGGAGGGCCCAGTACGAGACCCAGTACTTC. Its protein product is CASRGSSGRAQYETQYF.

This clonotype has a count of ten or more. One junction end does not reproduce the germline sequence, and a read error may be involved. This chain uses TRBV6-5 with TRBJ1-1; no reliable D call. CDR3 size: 14 residues. Germline V gene data show CDR1 as MNHEY and CDR2 as SVGAGI. Here the CDR3 DNA reads TGTGCCAGCAGTTACCAGGACTTGAAGACTGAAGCTTTCTTT. It is translated as CASSYQDLKTEAFF.

In this sample, this clonotype turned up many times. A clone one base away is much larger, so this may be a read error. The rearrangement joins TRBV6-2 or TRBV6-3 to TRBJ2-7; tentative D call: TRBD2 (5 bases). The CDR3 extends over 13 amino acids. Trimming removed 6 bases from V and 2 bases from J, with 11 bases in between. From germline, CDR1 is MNHEY and CDR2 SVGEGT. The CDR3 bases are TGTGCCAGCAGCCCCGGACTGACCTACGAGCAGTACTTC. Its translation: CASSPGLTYEQYF.

This clonotype was seen at least ten times. The rearrangement uses TRBV24-1 and TRBJ1-5, with TRBD1 matching 8 bases. The length of the CDR3 is 16 residues. The germline gives CDR1 KGHDR, CDR2 SFDVKD. J was trimmed by 1 base and V by 4 bases; bases with no gene match: 5. The CDR3 spells CATSDPRQGSNQPQHF. CDR3 DNA: TGTGCCACCAGTGACCCCAGACAGGGGAGCAATCAGCCCCAGCATTTT.

This clonotype was detected once. The chain is built from TRBV6-5 and TRBJ2-5; D gene ambiguous. Germline V gives CDR1 MNHEY, CDR2 SVGAGI. The CDR3 has 14 amino acids. Trimming stripped 3 bases from V and 4 bases from J, with 12 bases between. The CDR3 DNA is TGTGCCAGCAGTTATTTGACCCATGGAGAGACCCAGTACTTC. It yields the protein CASSYLTHGETQYF.

In this sample, this clonotype turned up many times. The chain employs TRBV6-1 and TRBJ2-7; 7 bases fit TRBD2. The CDR3 extends over 16 amino acids. Germline V lookup: CDR1 MNHNS, CDR2 SASEGT. The V gene end was trimmed by 1 base and the J gene end by 5 bases; junction bases not matched to a gene: 11. The CDR3 DNA reads TGTGCCAGCAGTGAAGGGGTGGGAGGGCCTGTAAACGAGCAGTACTTC. Its protein is CASSEGVGGPVNEQYF.

This clonotype was counted at least ten times. The junction shows a germline mismatch at one end, possibly a read error. V usage is TRBV6-2 or TRBV6-3 and J usage is TRBJ2-1, with TRBD1 matching over 7 bases. The CDR3 has 15 residues. The germline V gene has CDR1 MNHEY and CDR2 SVGEGT. This chain's CDR3 is CASSRQGLSNNEQFF. The DNA of the CDR3 is TGTGCCAGCAGTAGACAGGGCCTCTCCAACAATGAGCAGTTCTTC.

This clonotype was observed at least ten times. The chain joins TRBV15 to TRBJ2-7, with no clear D. The CDR3 sequence is 15 residues long. Germline loops: CDR1 LNHNV, CDR2 YYDKDF (reference sequence). V dropped 0 bases and J dropped 4 bases, with 13 bases sitting between them. CDR3 region: CATSRDRGVGYEQYF. The CDR3, as DNA: TGTGCCACCAGCAGAGACCGAGGAGTGGGTTACGAGCAGTACTTC.